This TCR beta chain was sequenced during a study of blood T cell repertoires in COVID-19 (TCRdb year 2020). Regarding the complete study: Collaborator samples came from the United States, Italy and Spain and covered acute and convalescent phases of COVID-19. A de-identified subject ID, COVID-19 status, age in years and sex were almost always included in the sample metadata. The material from the prospective study consisted of cDNA or gDNA derived from T cells, B-cell-depleted T cells, or PBMCs. Where available, HLA class I and class II types were taken from metadata supplied by the sample provider and were not determined by assay-based typing. The samples were drawn from two sources: the first 160 participants of the ongoing ImmuneRACE study, and over 1,000 subjects contributed by 6 global collaborators. The repertoires were released in a freely available public database meant as a resource for research on the immune response to SARS-CoV-2. Deeply sampled blood TCRbeta repertoires from subjects exposed to, actively infected with, or recovered from COVID-19 were included in the dataset.

Compared with germline, V lacks 7 bases and J lacks 1 base; bases without a gene match: 11. From a lookup of the germline V gene (reference sequence), CDR1 and CDR2 are LGHDT and YNNKEL. The CDR3 has 17 amino acids, counting the end cysteine and phenylalanine. Only CDR3 DNA is held: 51 bases, read in frame from base 1. The immunoSEQ Assay, a bias-controlled multiplex PCR, was used to amplify TCRbeta CDR3 regions from genomic DNA. The authors' analysis ran thus. The number of nucleated cells in each sample was estimated from the amplification of reference gene primers within the assay. To quantify the absolute abundance of each unique TCRbeta CDR3 rearrangement, sequence reads were collapsed and filtered. Productive Simpson clonality was computed per sample as the square root of Simpson's diversity index over productive rearrangements. Imported from immuneACCESS, the table was reduced by TCRdb to in-frame sequences with V and J called. These copies leave out some clones; in studies compared against another copy, an unresolved V gene accounts for under half, and the cause of the remainder is not known. That table is the source of V, J and clone size, and D and trimming were worked out from the DNA. The sample profile shows around 700,000 clones; around 90% of them were found once. Clones ranked in the top ten supply roughly 0.25% of the sample.

For this clone: Its target antigen remains unknown. No base qualities exist here, and no much larger clone lies one base off it.

Whole blood was collected in K2EDTA tubes by collaborating institutions according to the institutions' own protocols. For TCRbeta analysis, collaborators shipped samples in one of three forms: frozen whole blood, isolated PBMCs, or DNA extracted from either of those sample types. Paper-wide results and their limitations: How much clinical and demographic metadata was included differed by source and by participant, and the metadata was provided uncurated.

The specimen sequenced was peripheral blood. This clonotype was sampled from a woman aged 18 to 35 with acute or convalescent COVID-19. The chain joins TRBV3-1 (or the pseudogene TRBV3-2) to TRBJ2-3, with 10 central nucleotides matching TRBD2. The CDR3 is CASTSGGSFGGTDTQYF. The DNA sequence is given as TGTGCCAGCACTAGCGGGGGCTCCTTCGGAGGCACAGATACGCAGTATTTT.